Following are 5 T cell receptor beta chains from one sample sequenced in a study of blood T cell repertoires in COVID-19. Repertoires were generated with immunoSEQ multiplex PCR, while TCRdb's copy carries only in-frame clones and drops some. The profile covers hundreds of thousands of clones, with more than 70% appearing a single time and around 2% taken by the ten largest. Sequencing input: PBMCs or T cells enriched from blood (not recorded which). All receptors come from a woman in her fifties or sixties in a cohort exposed to, infected with or recovered from COVID-19 (not recorded which).

This clone appeared a single time. V is TRBV24-1 and J is TRBJ2-2; D is ambiguous. The V end lost 5 bases, the J end lost 5 bases, and 5 bases lay between the germline ends. The CDR3 sequence is 12 residues long. Germline lookup yields CDR1 KGHDR and CDR2 SFDVKD. DNA for the CDR3: TGTGCCACCAGTGTTAAAACCGGGGAGCTGTTTTTT. Translation: CATSVKTGELFF.

V is TRBV7-6 and J is TRBJ1-3; 10 bases map to TRBD1. With 8 bases clipped from V and 0 bases from J, the junction kept 10 bases outside the gene matches. The CDR3 totals 17 residues. Per germline, CDR1 SGHVS and CDR2 FNYEAQ. The CDR3 sequence is CASGTGVSRSSGNTIYF. For the CDR3, the DNA is TGTGCCAGCGGGACAGGGGTTTCGCGGAGCTCTGGAAACACCATATATTTT.

The genes are TRBV3-1 (or the pseudogene TRBV3-2) and TRBJ2-7; D ambiguous. Germline assignment: CDR1 LGHDT and CDR2 YNNKEL (reference sequence). CDR3 length: 16 residues. The V and J ends lost 4 bases and 0 bases respectively, with 16 bases between them. The chain's CDR3 is CASSLDALSDSYEQYF. As DNA, the CDR3 is TGTGCCAGCAGCCTGGATGCCCTGAGCGACTCCTACGAGCAGTACTTC.

About this clone itself: The sample has other DNA sequences that encode this CDR3 too. V and J are TRBV18 and TRBJ2-7; D is possibly TRBD2 (6 bases). V lost 6 bases and J 1 base, leaving 13 bases between the germline ends. Germline V gene lookup returns CDR1 KGHSH and CDR2 LQKENI. The length of the CDR3 is 14 residues. DNA of the CDR3: TGTGCCAGCTCTCCAGGGACTGGGTCCTACGAGCAGTACTTC. Protein sequence: CASSPGTGSYEQYF.

This chain joins TRBV5-6 and TRBJ1-4; 9 bases are a match to TRBD1. The CDR3 contains 15 residues. After removal of 4 bases from V and 5 bases from J, the junction contained 6 bases not matched to a gene. CDR1 is SGHDT, CDR2 YYEEEE, per germline. The CDR3 protein is CASSPGTGRNEKLFF. The CDR3 region has the DNA TGTGCCAGCAGCCCTGGGACAGGGAGGAATGAAAAACTGTTTTTT.